The 18 T cell receptor beta chains below all came from one sample that was sequenced in a study of cytomegalovirus exposure and HLA in healthy donors. In the PCR, 60 Vbeta and 13 Jbeta primers were used. Produced via immunoSEQ multiplex PCR; TCRdb's table is partial and in-frame only. The sample records 110,000 or so clones, 6.5% to 9.5% being singletons. What was sequenced was PBMCs. All receptors derive from a woman in her forties in good health and CMV-seropositive.

The chain recombines TRBV2 with TRBJ2-5, with 10 bases aligning to TRBD1. The CDR3 has 15 amino acids. CDR1 SNHLY and CDR2 FYNNEI come from the germline V gene. Unmatched junction bases numbered 4, after V lost 6 bases and J lost 0 bases. The CDR3 loop is CASRGDRGYQETQYF. For the CDR3, the DNA is TGTGCCAGCAGGGGGGACAGGGGCTACCAAGAGACCCAGTACTTC.

This clone was detected a few times. The V and J genes are TRBV11-2 and TRBJ2-2; TRBD2 matches at 9 bases. Per germline, CDR1 SGHAT and CDR2 FQNNGV. J lost 0 bases, V lost 7 bases, and 9 bases had no gene match. This CDR3 is built from 17 residues. The CDR3 loop reads CASIPPSGGPNTGELFF. In DNA form, the CDR3 reads TGTGCCAGCATCCCTCCCAGCGGGGGGCCGAACACCGGGGAGCTGTTTTTT.

The gene calls are TRBV10-2 and TRBJ2-3; 9 bases align to TRBD2. This CDR3 comprises 13 residues. Germline CDR1 and CDR2: WSHSY and SAAADI. The trim removed 8 bases at V and 5 bases at J, leaving 5 bases unmatched. CDR3 bases: TGCGCCAGCGCGGGGGGGCGTGTAGATACGCAGTATTTT. Protein product: CASAGGRVDTQYF.

This clone came up a few times. The rearrangement joins TRBV30 to TRBJ2-7; tentatively, D is TRBD1 (6 bases). Between the trimmed V and J ends, which lost 2 bases and 3 bases, there was a span of 11 bases. This CDR3 comprises 13 residues. Germline V gene data show CDR1 as GTSNPN and CDR2 as SVGIG (reference sequence). CDR3 DNA: TGTGCCTGGAGTTCGGGACACCTCTACGAGCAGTACTTC. As protein: CAWSSGHLYEQYF.

This rearrangement joins TRBV11-3 to TRBJ2-2, with 9 bases fitting TRBD1. The CDR3 length is 14 residues. Germline assignment: CDR1 SGHNT and CDR2 YENEEA. J lost 1 base, V lost 6 bases, and 0 bases had no gene match. The CDR3 nucleotides read TGTGCCAGCAGGGGACAGGGGAACACCGGGGAGCTGTTTTTT. Residues: CASRGQGNTGELFF.

The rearrangement joins TRBV6-5 to TRBJ1-1, with D maybe TRBD1 (5 bases). V lost 7 bases, J lost 6 bases, and 12 bases lay in between. The CDR3 spans 12 residues. Germline V lookup: CDR1 MNHEY, CDR2 SVGAGI. The CDR3 DNA is TGTGCCAGCAAGACGGGGGTCTCTGAAGCTTTCTTT. Translating it yields CASKTGVSEAFF.

The genes are TRBV9 and TRBJ2-5; 9 nucleotides agree with TRBD2. Germline-derived CDR1 and CDR2 are SGDLS and YYNGEE. The length of the CDR3 is 14 residues. The trim removed 0 bases at V and 5 bases at J, leaving 2 bases unmatched. The CDR3 sequence: CASSVGTSVETQYF. Here the CDR3 DNA reads TGTGCCAGCAGCGTAGGGACTAGCGTTGAGACCCAGTACTTC.

This clone was recorded a few times. The chain joins TRBV30 to TRBJ2-7, with 8 bases fitting TRBD1. Per germline, CDR1 GTSNPN and CDR2 SVGIG (reference sequence). V dropped 1 base and J dropped 5; count of bases not matched to a gene: 7. The CDR3 loop spans 14 amino acids. This chain's CDR3 is CAWSGGQGFHEQYF. The CDR3 DNA is TGTGCCTGGAGTGGAGGACAGGGCTTTCACGAGCAGTACTTC.

V is TRBV9 and J is TRBJ1-4, with a possible D match to TRBD1 (5 bases). Trimming pared 4 bases from V and 7 bases from J, leaving 8 bases between. The germline V gene has CDR1 SGDLS and CDR2 YYNGEE. The CDR3 sequence is 12 residues long. The CDR3 loop is CASSRGGEKLFF. The CDR3 bases are TGTGCCAGCAGCCGGGGGGGTGAAAAACTGTTTTTT.

V gene TRBV28 combines with J gene TRBJ1-4; 9 bases line up with TRBD1. The CDR3 extends over 14 amino acids. The V gene end was trimmed by 5 bases and the J gene end by 6 bases; junction bases not matched to a gene: 4. CDR1 MDHEN and CDR2 SYDVKM come from the germline V gene. The CDR3 here is CASSERTGDEKLFF. The CDR3 DNA reads TGTGCCAGCAGTGAAAGGACAGGGGATGAAAAACTGTTTTTT.

This clone was observed a handful of times. The gene calls are TRBV10-1 and TRBJ2-7, with TRBD1 identical over 7 bases. The CDR3 runs 14 residues. V lost 6 bases to trimming and J lost 6 bases; unmatched junction nucleotides: 11. Germline V gives CDR1 WNHNN, CDR2 SYGVQD (reference sequence). DNA of the CDR3: TGCGCCAGCAGCCCGAACAGGGGCCGGGGCGAGCAGTACTTC. Protein product: CASSPNRGRGEQYF.

In this sample, this clone turned up a few times. CDR3 coding DNA: TGTGCCAGCATCCCAGGGACAGGGACCCCCATGTTCTATGGCTACACCTTC. Protein sequence: CASIPGTGTPMFYGYTF. The V call is TRBV7-9, the J call TRBJ1-2, with 9 bases lining up with TRBD1. Germline CDR1 and CDR2: SEHNR and FQNEAQ (reference sequence). The V segment lost 7 bases and the J segment 4 bases; nucleotides outside the gene matches: 16. This CDR3 region has 17 residues.

This clone appeared a few times. The gene calls are TRBV9 and TRBJ1-4; possibly TRBD1 for D (5 bases). Germline loops: CDR1 SGDLS, CDR2 YYNGEE. The germline V and J ends were trimmed by 3 bases and 7 bases, with 10 bases remaining between them. This CDR3 spans 13 amino acids. The chain's CDR3 is CASSGGGFEKLFF. In DNA, the CDR3 is TGTGCCAGCAGCGGTGGGGGGTTTGAAAAACTGTTTTTT.

This clone was counted a few times. J is TRBJ1-1 and V is TRBV6-1; D not certain. The germline V gene has CDR1 MNHNS and CDR2 SASEGT. Trimming pared 5 bases from V and 5 bases from J, leaving 12 bases between. This CDR3 comprises 13 residues. The DNA of the CDR3 is TGTGCCAGCAGTATATGGGAGGAGACTGAAGCTTTCTTT. As protein: CASSIWEETEAFF.

This clone was detected only a few times. The rearrangement joins TRBV5-1 to TRBJ1-4; 10 bases are shared with TRBD1. V was clipped by 4 bases and J by 7 bases; unmatched bases: 16. The CDR3 runs to 18 residues. Per the germline V gene, CDR1 is SGHRS and CDR2 is YFSETQ. The CDR3 here is CASSAPPGTGARGEKLFF. CDR3 nucleotide sequence: TGCGCCAGCAGCGCACCCCCCGGGACAGGGGCCAGAGGTGAAAAACTGTTTTTT.

This clone was recorded a few times. The chain has TRBV7-2 and TRBJ2-3, with TRBD2 identical over 9 bases. Trimming removed 7 bases from V and 1 base from J; junction bases left unmatched: 6. The CDR3 consists of 15 residues. Germline CDR1 and CDR2: SGHTA and FQGNSA. The DNA for the CDR3 is TGTGCCAGCACCCCTGCGGGGGGGCGCACAGATACGCAGTATTTT. Protein sequence: CASTPAGGRTDTQYF.

This clone was seen more than once but under ten times. The rearrangement joins TRBV6-4 to TRBJ2-3; 11 bases match TRBD1. The length of the CDR3 is 14 residues. Looked up from germline, CDR1 is MRHNA and CDR2 is SNTAGT. V lost 3 bases, J lost 4 bases, and 0 bases stayed unmatched. In DNA form, the CDR3 reads TGTGCCAGCAGTGAGGGACAGGGGGCAGATACGCAGTATTTT. Encoded protein: CASSEGQGADTQYF.

This clone was seen a handful of times. This chain uses TRBV5-1 with TRBJ2-3; no firm D call. There are 13 residues in the CDR3. V was clipped by 0 bases and J by 4 bases, with 6 bases between them. The V gene's germline CDR1 is SGHRS and CDR2 YFSETQ. The CDR3 region has the DNA TGCGCCAGCAGCTTGGACAACGCAGATACGCAGTATTTT. Residues: CASSLDNADTQYF.